These 27 T cell receptor beta chains came from one sample sequenced in a study of blood T cell repertoires in COVID-19 (dated by TCRdb to the early 2020s). Library method: the immunoSEQ multiplex PCR assay. TCRdb's version of the immuneACCESS table is confined to in-frame rearrangements and falls short of the full clone set. An unresolved V gene accounts for under half of the shortfall where checked; the remainder is of unknown origin. This sample gives some 260,000 clones in total; approximately 79% of them show up just once. Around 4.1% of the sample belongs to the ten largest clones. Sequencing input: PBMCs or T cells enriched from blood (not recorded which). These receptors all come from a man aged 25-45 years with acute COVID-19.

The chain has TRBV30 and TRBJ1-5; TRBD1 matches 11 bases. Germline CDR1 is GTSNPN and CDR2 is SVGIG (reference sequence). With V trimmed by 3 bases and J by 11 bases, 12 bases remained unmatched. This CDR3 is 15 amino acids long. The CDR3 coding sequence is TGTGCCTGGAGCGGAGGACAGGGGGCGGCTTGGGCCCAGCATTTT. Amino acids: CAWSGGQGAAWAQHF.

The chain couples TRBV5-5 to TRBJ2-7; 10 bases are a match to TRBD2. The CDR3 spans 17 residues. Germline assignment: CDR1 SGHKS and CDR2 YYEKEE (reference sequence). For the CDR3, the DNA is TGTGCCAGCACCTTGAGGGCTAGCGGGAGCCTCTCCTACGAGCAGTACGTC. Protein sequence: CASTLRASGSLSYEQYV.

Concerning this clone: At the DNA level, this CDR3 is encoded by other sequences in the same sample as well. The gene calls are TRBV5-1 and TRBJ1-2, with D perhaps matching TRBD1 (5 bases). The V gene lost 1 base and the J gene lost 4 bases, with 11 bases spanning the gap. The CDR3 has 14 amino acids. Germline-derived CDR1 and CDR2 are SGHRS and YFSETQ. CDR3 bases: TGCGCCAGCAGCTTGTCAGGGCAGGGCTATGGCTACACCTTC. Translated, it gives CASSLSGQGYGYTF.

This clone was counted only a few times. J is TRBJ1-2 and V is TRBV29-1; D ambiguous. The ends were cut back, 4 bases at V and 10 bases at J, with 13 bases in the middle. The germline V gene has CDR1 SQVTM and CDR2 ANQGSEA. This CDR3 is built from 11 residues. The CDR3 here is CSVGFVPDYTF. CDR3 sequence (DNA): TGCAGCGTTGGATTCGTTCCAGACTACACCTTC. The full variable domain, with the rest looked up from reference TRBV29-1 and TRBJ1-2, is SAVISQKPSRDICQRGTSLTIQCQVDSQVTMMFWYRQQPGQSLTLIATANQGSEATYESGFVIDKFPISRPNLTFSTLTVSNMSPEDSSIYLCSVGFVPDYTFGSGTRLTVV.

This clone was counted between two and nine times. The chain employs TRBV11-2 and TRBJ1-4; a weak D match, TRBD1 (6 bases). The CDR3 length is 12 residues. With 1 base removed from V and 14 bases from J, the gap between germline ends came to 11 bases. The germline V gene encodes CDR1 SGHAT and CDR2 FQNNGV. The DNA for the CDR3 is TGTGCCAGCAGCTTAGCCAGGGGTTTGCTGTTTTTT. It translates to CASSLARGLLFF.

This clone was observed once. This chain uses TRBV3-1 (or the pseudogene TRBV3-2) with TRBJ1-1; the match to TRBD1 covers 7 bases. The V and J ends lost 5 bases and 3 bases, in that order; junction bases with no gene match: 15. The CDR3 runs 17 residues. The germline CDR1 and CDR2 sequences are LGHDT and YNNKEL (reference sequence). The CDR3 spells CASSDDSRAQGDTEAFF. The DNA for the CDR3 is TGTGCCAGCAGCGATGACTCGCGGGCGCAGGGGGACACTGAAGCTTTCTTT.

The chain is built from TRBV19 and TRBJ1-5; possible D gene TRBD1, 5 bases. The germline V gene has CDR1 LNHDA and CDR2 SQIVND (reference sequence). V lost 7 bases, J lost 4 bases, and 23 bases lay in between. This CDR3 is built from 17 residues. CDR3: CASTEWGGINSNQPQHF. The CDR3, as DNA: TGTGCCAGTACCGAGTGGGGGGGTATTAACAGTAATCAGCCCCAGCATTTT.

The chain joins TRBV19 to TRBJ2-5; tentative D call: TRBD1 (5 bases). The germline gives CDR1 LNHDA, CDR2 SQIVND (reference sequence). Trimming took 9 bases from V and 7 from J, leaving 18 bases between them. CDR3 size: 13 residues. The CDR3 DNA is TGTGCCAGCCAGGGTTTCCCTACCGGGACCCAGTACTTC. Encoded protein: CASQGFPTGTQYF.

In its sample, this clone was seen once. The rearrangement joins TRBV14 to TRBJ1-1; D unresolved. Germline V gene sequence: CDR1 SGHDN, CDR2 FVKESK. The CDR3 totals 15 residues. Trimming took off 1 base at V and 0 bases at J, with 9 bases between the two ends. Here the CDR3 DNA reads TGTGCCAGCAGCCAAGTGGTTGAGTTGAACACTGAAGCTTTCTTT. Its translation: CASSQVVELNTEAFF.

The rearrangement uses TRBV7-3 and TRBJ2-1; TRBD2 aligns across 13 bases. CDR1 is SGHTA, CDR2 FQGTGA, per germline. Trimming took 5 bases from V and 9 from J; bases not matched to a gene: 7. The CDR3 covers 15 residues. The CDR3, as DNA: TGTGCCAGCAGCGGATATACTAGCGGGAGGGCTGAGCAGTTCTTC. Protein: CASSGYTSGRAEQFF.

This chain uses TRBV29-1 with TRBJ2-3; D unresolved. CDR1 is SQVTM and CDR2 is ANQGSEA in the germline V gene. The CDR3 is 12 residues long. Trimming removed 4 bases from V and 0 bases from J, with 5 bases in between. The CDR3 coding sequence is TGCAGCGTTGTCCCGAGCACAGATACGCAGTATTTT. Its protein product is CSVVPSTDTQYF.

V usage is TRBV7-2 and J usage is TRBJ2-1, with TRBD2 identical over 7 bases. V lost 6 bases to trimming and J lost 3 bases; unmatched junction nucleotides: 11. CDR1 is SGHTA, CDR2 FQGNSA, per germline. This CDR3 is built from 16 residues. Here the CDR3 reads CASRPLVTSLYNEQFF. The CDR3 DNA reads TGTGCCAGCAGACCCTTGGTGACTAGCCTCTACAATGAGCAGTTCTTC.

The gene calls are TRBV6-5 and TRBJ2-5; a weak D match, TRBD1 (5 bases). The V and J ends lost 3 bases and 3 bases respectively, with 14 bases between them. Germline V gene data show CDR1 as MNHEY and CDR2 as SVGAGI. CDR3 length: 15 amino acids. This CDR3 is CASSYWGLMKETQYF. The DNA of the CDR3 is TGTGCCAGCAGTTATTGGGGCCTCATGAAAGAGACCCAGTACTTC.

The chain uses TRBV3-1 (or the pseudogene TRBV3-2) and TRBJ1-1; D not resolved. Trimming left V 4 bases short and J 3 bases short, with 12 bases between. The CDR3 extends over 14 amino acids. The V gene's germline CDR1 is LGHDT and CDR2 YNNKEL (reference sequence). This CDR3 reads CASSPRPSHTEAFF. Here the CDR3 DNA reads TGTGCCAGCAGCCCCAGGCCCAGTCACACTGAAGCTTTCTTT.

V is TRBV19 and J is TRBJ1-1; D is possibly TRBD1 (6 bases). Between the trimmed V and J ends, which lost 7 bases and 4 bases, there was a span of 19 bases. Per germline, CDR1 LNHDA and CDR2 SQIVND (reference sequence). The CDR3 contains 15 residues. The DNA of the CDR3 is TGTGCCAGTACCCCGGAGAGGGGCAGGGGCACTGAAGCTTTCTTT. Protein: CASTPERGRGTEAFF.

The CDR3 nucleotides are TGTGCCAGCAGCCAAGGGGCATGGAGAGGGCGCAAGGACACTGAAGCTTTCTTT. Encoded protein: CASSQGAWRGRKDTEAFF. The rearrangement links TRBV14 to TRBJ1-1; D gene unclear. The length of the CDR3 is 18 residues. Trimming cost V 1 base and J 3 bases, with 21 bases left between them. Germline CDR1 and CDR2: SGHDN and FVKESK.

The genes are TRBV24-1 and TRBJ2-2, with D possibly matching TRBD2 (6 bases). V was trimmed by 8 bases and J by 7 bases, leaving 13 bases between them. Germline CDR1 reads KGHDR; CDR2 reads SFDVKD. The CDR3 runs 13 residues. CDR3 nucleotide sequence: TGTGCCACCACTGAAGGCGGGGTCGGGGAGCTGTTTTTT. It is translated as CATTEGGVGELFF.

The rearrangement joins TRBV6-1 to TRBJ2-7; perhaps TRBD1 as D (7 bases). Germline V CDR1 and CDR2: MNHNS, SASEGT. V was shortened by 2 bases and J by 2 bases, with 13 bases between the two germline ends. The CDR3 has 15 amino acids. The CDR3 DNA reads TGTGCCAGCAGTGAAATGTCAGGGGGGCCCTACGAGCAGTACGTC. Translating gives CASSEMSGGPYEQYV.

The chain links TRBV18 to TRBJ1-4; TRBD1 is a possible D gene (5 bases). V lost 3 bases and J lost 2, with 16 bases in between. Germline V gives CDR1 KGHSH, CDR2 LQKENI. There are 17 residues in the CDR3. CDR3 loop: CASSPVPRGGTNEKLFF. The CDR3 DNA reads TGTGCCAGCTCACCGGTCCCAAGGGGAGGCACTAATGAAAAACTGTTTTTT.

The rearrangement joins TRBV6-6 to TRBJ1-2, with 8 bases lining up with TRBD1. Germline-derived CDR1 and CDR2 are MNHNY and SVGAGI (reference sequence). The CDR3 contains 15 residues. The V segment lost 0 bases and the J segment 8 bases; nucleotides outside the gene matches: 8. Here the CDR3 DNA reads TGTGCCAGCAGTTACTCGAGTTCAGGGGGCAGCGGCTACACCTTC. Translating gives CASSYSSSGGSGYTF.

The chain links TRBV5-1 to TRBJ2-7, with unresolved D. Trimming stripped 0 bases from V and 1 base from J, with 8 bases between. The CDR3 has 14 amino acids. CDR1 and CDR2 from the germline V gene are SGHRS and YFSETQ. CDR3 residues: CASSLGVTSYEQYV. The CDR3 coding sequence is TGCGCCAGCAGCTTGGGCGTAACTTCCTACGAGCAGTACGTC.

The chain recombines TRBV7-2 with TRBJ1-1, with no clear D. The ends were cut back, 5 bases at V and 4 bases at J, with 8 bases in the middle. The V gene's germline CDR1 is SGHTA and CDR2 FQGNSA. The CDR3 totals 12 residues. CDR3 amino acids: CASSRGLTEAFF. The CDR3 DNA reads as TGTGCCAGCAGCCGCGGACTCACTGAAGCTTTCTTT.

The chain employs TRBV29-1 and TRBJ1-5; D is uncertain. The CDR3 consists of 12 residues. Germline V CDR1 and CDR2: SQVTM, ANQGSEA. Trimming pared 5 bases from V and 3 bases from J, leaving 8 bases between. CDR3 region: CSVRDNNQPQHF. Here the CDR3 DNA reads TGCAGCGTTCGTGACAACAATCAGCCCCAGCATTTT.

V usage is TRBV15 and J usage is TRBJ1-2; 7 bases match TRBD1. V was clipped by 0 bases and J by 5 bases; unmatched bases: 9. In germline, CDR1 is LNHNV, CDR2 YYDKDF (reference sequence). The CDR3 loop spans 16 amino acids. The CDR3 loop is CATSRDSGTAQYGYTF. The CDR3 DNA reads TGTGCCACCAGCAGAGATTCCGGGACAGCTCAATATGGCTACACCTTC.

The V call is TRBV28, the J call TRBJ1-6; TRBD1 matches at 8 bases. This CDR3 is built from 14 residues. CDR1 and CDR2 from the germline V gene are MDHEN and SYDVKM. The J segment lost 10 bases and the V segment lost 7 bases, leaving 9 bases of the junction unmatched. The DNA of the CDR3 is TGTGCCAGCAATTTTCTCAGGGGGCACTCACCCCTCCACTTT. Its protein is CASNFLRGHSPLHF.

Here the CDR3 reads CASRGPQEGYTF. CDR3 bases: TGTGCCAGCAGGGGGCCCCAGGAGGGCTACACCTTC. The chain couples TRBV11-3 to TRBJ1-2; D may be TRBD1 (5 bases). This CDR3 is built from 12 residues. V gave up 6 bases and J gave up 8 bases, with 13 bases separating them. Germline values: CDR1 SGHNT, CDR2 YENEEA. The complete variable domain, with remaining parts taken from reference TRBV11-3 and TRBJ1-2, reads EAGVVQSPRYKIIEKKQPVAFWCNPISGHNTLYWYLQNLGQGPELLIRYENEEAVDDSQLPKDRFSAERLKGVDSTLKIQPAELGDSAVYLCASRGPQEGYTFGSGTRLTVV.

With respect to this clone: Other DNA sequences within the sample encode an identical CDR3. The J gene is TRBJ2-3, the V gene TRBV6-2 or TRBV6-3; the D gene is possibly TRBD1 (6 bases). This CDR3 has 14 residues. The V and J ends lost 0 bases and 4 bases respectively, with 8 bases between them. From germline, CDR1 is MNHEY and CDR2 SVGEGT. The CDR3 spells CASSYSQGPDTQYF. As DNA, the CDR3 is TGTGCCAGCAGTTACTCACAGGGCCCAGATACGCAGTATTTT.